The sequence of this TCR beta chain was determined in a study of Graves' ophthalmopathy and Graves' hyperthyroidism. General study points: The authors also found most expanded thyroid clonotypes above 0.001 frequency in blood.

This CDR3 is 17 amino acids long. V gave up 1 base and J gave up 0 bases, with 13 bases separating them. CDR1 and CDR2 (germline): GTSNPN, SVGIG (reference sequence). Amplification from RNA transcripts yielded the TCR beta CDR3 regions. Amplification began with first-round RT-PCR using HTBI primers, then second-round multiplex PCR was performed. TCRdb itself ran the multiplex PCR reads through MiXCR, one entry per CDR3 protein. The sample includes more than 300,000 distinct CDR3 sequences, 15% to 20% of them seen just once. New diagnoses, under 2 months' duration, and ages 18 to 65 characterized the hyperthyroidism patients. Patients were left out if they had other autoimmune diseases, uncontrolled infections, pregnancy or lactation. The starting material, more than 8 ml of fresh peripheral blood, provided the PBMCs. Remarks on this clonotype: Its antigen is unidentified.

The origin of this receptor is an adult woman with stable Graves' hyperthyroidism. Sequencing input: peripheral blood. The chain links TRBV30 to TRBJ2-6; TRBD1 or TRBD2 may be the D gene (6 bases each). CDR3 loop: CAWSGWGADSGANVLTF. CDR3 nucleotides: TGTGCCTGGAGTGGGTGGGGGGCCGACTCTGGGGCCAACGTCCTGACTTTC.